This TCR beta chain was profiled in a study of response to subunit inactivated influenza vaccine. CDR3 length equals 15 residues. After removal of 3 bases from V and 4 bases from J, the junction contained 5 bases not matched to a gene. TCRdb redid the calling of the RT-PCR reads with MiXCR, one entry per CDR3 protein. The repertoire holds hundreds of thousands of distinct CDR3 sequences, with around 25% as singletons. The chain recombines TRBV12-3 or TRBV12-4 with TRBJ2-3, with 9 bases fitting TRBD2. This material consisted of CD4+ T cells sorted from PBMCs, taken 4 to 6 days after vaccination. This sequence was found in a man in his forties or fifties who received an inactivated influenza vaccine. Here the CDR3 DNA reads TGTGCCAGCAGTTTCGGTAGCGGGAGTGCAGATACGCAGTATTTT. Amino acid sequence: CASSFGSGSADTQYF.